The 11 T cell receptor beta chains reported below all come from one sample, sequenced in a study of blood T cell repertoires in COVID-19. Sequencing was performed with immunoSEQ multiplex PCR; in TCRdb, only in-frame clones are kept and a portion is missing. The table lists about 280,000 clones, roughly 91% of them singletons. The sample was PBMCs or T cells enriched from blood (not recorded which). The origin of the receptors is a woman aged 60-70 years in a cohort exposed to, infected with or recovered from COVID-19 (not recorded which).

The chain uses TRBV18 and TRBJ2-5; D is unresolved. The germline V gene encodes CDR1 KGHSH and CDR2 LQKENI. Deletions cut 0 bases from V and 7 bases from J, with 9 bases between. The CDR3 is 13 residues long. CDR3: CASSPPTLGTQYF. The DNA of the CDR3 is TGTGCCAGCTCACCACCGACTCTCGGGACCCAGTACTTC.

The CDR3: CATINRGYPGNTIYF. CDR3 DNA sequence: TGTGCCACCATCAACAGGGGGTATCCTGGAAACACCATATATTTT. The V and J genes are TRBV15 and TRBJ1-3; 8 nucleotides match TRBD1. CDR3 length: 15 residues. The germline V gene has CDR1 LNHNV and CDR2 YYDKDF (reference sequence). Trimming at V came to 7 bases and at J to 2 bases, leaving 7 bases not matched to a gene.

This clone occurred a few times. This chain uses TRBV5-6 with TRBJ1-3; D gene uncertain. The V gene's germline CDR1 is SGHDT and CDR2 YYEEEE. CDR3 length: 16 residues. V was clipped by 2 bases and J by 0 bases, with 12 bases between them. DNA for the CDR3: TGTGCCAGCAGCTTCGGGATCAGTACCTCTGGAAACACCATATATTTT. It yields the protein CASSFGISTSGNTIYF.

The V gene is TRBV27, the J gene TRBJ2-7, with a possible D match to TRBD1 (5 bases). CDR1 MNHEY and CDR2 SMNVEV come from the germline V gene (reference sequence). V was trimmed by 3 bases and J by 0 bases, leaving 21 bases between them. There are 18 residues in the CDR3. CDR3 protein: CASSLSAWQGERSYEQYF. The CDR3 DNA follows: TGTGCCAGCAGTTTGTCGGCGTGGCAAGGGGAACGCTCCTACGAGCAGTACTTC.

The V call is TRBV28, the J call TRBJ2-7, with D uncertain. Germline values: CDR1 MDHEN, CDR2 SYDVKM. Trimming shortened V by 5 bases and J by 3 bases, and 5 bases separated the two germline ends. The CDR3 extends over 11 amino acids. The CDR3 sequence is CASSPLYEQYF. For the CDR3, the DNA is TGTGCCAGCAGTCCCCTCTACGAGCAGTACTTC.

The J gene is TRBJ2-5, the V gene TRBV5-6, with 8 bases that match TRBD1. With 0 bases clipped from V and 4 bases from J, the junction kept 5 bases outside the gene matches. The CDR3 runs 15 residues. CDR1 is SGHDT, CDR2 YYEEEE, per germline. The CDR3 DNA reads as TGTGCCAGCAGCTTGGGGGCAGGGGGCGGAGAGACCCAGTACTTC. This codes for CASSLGAGGGETQYF.

The rearrangement uses TRBV3-1 (or the pseudogene TRBV3-2) and TRBJ1-2; 7 positions agree with TRBD1. The CDR3 is 15 amino acids. Germline V lookup: CDR1 LGHDT, CDR2 YNNKEL (reference sequence). The V and J ends lost 4 bases and 6 bases, in that order; junction bases with no gene match: 11. In nucleotides, the CDR3 is TGTGCCAGCAGCCCAAGAGCCGGGACAGAAAATGGCTACACCTTC. This sequence encodes CASSPRAGTENGYTF.

V gene TRBV4-3 combines with J gene TRBJ2-7; D not certain. The germline V and J ends were trimmed by 4 bases and 2 bases, with 21 bases remaining between them. Germline CDR1 is LGHNA and CDR2 is YSLEER. This CDR3 spans 17 amino acids. CDR3 nucleotide sequence: TGCGCCAGCAGCCCACAAGTTAATGTGGTCAGGCCCTACGAGCAGTACTTC. Protein sequence: CASSPQVNVVRPYEQYF.

V and J are TRBV6-4 and TRBJ1-2; D uncertain. From germline, CDR1 is MRHNA and CDR2 SNTAGT. The CDR3 has 12 residues. V was trimmed by 0 bases and J by 8 bases, leaving 7 bases between them. The CDR3 DNA reads TGTGCCAGCAGTGACTCGGGAGTCGGCTACACCTTC. This gives the protein CASSDSGVGYTF.

This clone has just one count. V usage is TRBV27 and J usage is TRBJ1-5; D is undetermined. This CDR3 has 13 residues. V lost 6 bases to trimming and J lost 7 bases, with 13 bases between them. Germline-derived CDR1 and CDR2 are MNHEY and SMNVEV (reference sequence). DNA of the CDR3: TGTGCCAGCAGCGAGGCGCGACTACAGCCCCAGCATTTT. This translates into CASSEARLQPQHF.

This rearrangement joins TRBV27 to TRBJ2-2; 11 nucleotides agree with TRBD2. This CDR3 is built from 16 residues. Losses at the gene ends were 5 bases for V and 6 bases for J; bases not matched to a gene: 8. Looked up from germline, CDR1 is MNHEY and CDR2 is SMNVEV (reference sequence). In nucleotides, the CDR3 is TGTGCCAGCAGTCCCCCGGGGACTAGCGGACCCGGGGAGCTGTTTTTT. It codes for CASSPPGTSGPGELFF.